This passage covers 3 T cell receptor beta chains from one sample sequenced in a study of blood T cell repertoires in COVID-19. Clones were sequenced by immunoSEQ multiplex PCR, and TCRdb holds only the in-frame ones, with some missing. The sample has 9,500 to 15,000 clones; roughly four fifths are singletons. What was sequenced was peripheral blood. These receptors were taken from a woman aged 55-70 years with acute or convalescent COVID-19.

The chain combines TRBV4-2 with TRBJ1-1, with 9 nucleotides matching TRBD1. Germline V gene sequence: CDR1 LGHNA, CDR2 YNFKEQ. J was trimmed by 5 bases and V by 0 bases; bases with no gene match: 4. The length of the CDR3 is 15 residues. CDR3 protein: CASSQEQGALTEAFF. CDR3 DNA sequence: TGTGCCAGCAGCCAAGAACAGGGGGCGCTTACTGAAGCTTTCTTT.

The gene calls are TRBV5-1 and TRBJ1-2; 8 nucleotides match TRBD1. Germline lookup yields CDR1 SGHRS and CDR2 YFSETQ. V shed 5 bases and J 6 bases; nucleotides not matched to a gene: 12. CDR3 length: 15 amino acids. This chain's CDR3 is CASSTAAGGIDGYTF. For the CDR3, the DNA is TGCGCCAGCAGTACTGCGGCAGGGGGCATTGATGGCTACACCTTC.

The chain recombines TRBV5-1 with TRBJ1-1; 9 bases are shared with TRBD1. The V segment lost 7 bases and the J segment 3 bases; nucleotides outside the gene matches: 10. Germline-derived CDR1 and CDR2 are SGHRS and YFSETQ. The CDR3 runs 15 residues. This CDR3 is CASRPGTGLDTEAFF. CDR3 in DNA: TGCGCCAGCCGTCCCGGGACAGGGTTGGACACTGAAGCTTTCTTT.